Shown below are 15 T cell receptor beta chains from a single sample sequenced in a study of shared clonotypes between healthy human individuals. CD45RO-negative CD8 cells positively selected for CCR7 made up the naive population, which excluded terminally differentiated effector memory CD45RA+ cells. Sequencing used immunoSEQ multiplex PCR; TCRdb keeps in-frame clones, though not all of them. Among approximately 1.9 million clones, about 93% were seen once, and the ten largest hold around 1.7%. Sequencing was performed on naive CD8+ T cells from PBMCs. Receptors were obtained from a man aged 18 to 35 in good health. Some clones in this sample may be carry-over from other donors' samples.

V and J are TRBV2 and TRBJ2-3, with a weak D call TRBD2 (7 bases). V dropped 2 bases and J dropped 1 base, with 13 bases sitting between them. Germline V gives CDR1 SNHLY, CDR2 FYNNEI. This CDR3 region has 16 residues. The DNA of the CDR3 is TGTGCCAGCAGTGAATCGGGGGGACATCGCACAGATACGCAGTATTTT. Its protein product is CASSESGGHRTDTQYF.

The V call is TRBV6-5, the J call TRBJ2-7; TRBD1 matches 10 bases. The CDR3 has 14 residues. Per the germline V gene, CDR1 is MNHEY and CDR2 is SVGAGI. V trimming: 6 bases; J trimming: 6 bases; junction bases outside the gene matches: 8. CDR3 bases: TGTGCCAGCAGCACGGGACAGGGGCTTTTCGAGCAGTACTTC. It specifies CASSTGQGLFEQYF.

CDR3 amino acids: CASSTTSGRDYEQYF. CDR3 DNA sequence: TGTGCCAGCAGCACGACTAGCGGGAGGGACTACGAGCAGTACTTC. This chain links TRBV9 with TRBJ2-7; TRBD2 agrees at 14 bases. The germline V gene encodes CDR1 SGDLS and CDR2 YYNGEE. Trimming took 4 bases from V and 3 from J; bases not matched to a gene: 3. The CDR3 has 15 residues. Together with reference TRBV9 and TRBJ2-7, the CDR3 gives the full variable domain: DSGVTQTPKHLITATGQRVTLRCSPRSGDLSVYWYQQSLDQGLQFLIQYYNGEERAKGNILERFSAQQFPDLHSELNLSSLELGDSALYFCASSTTSGRDYEQYFGPGTRLTVT.

The chain has TRBV7-2 and TRBJ2-7, with D unresolved. CDR3 length: 14 amino acids. From germline, CDR1 is SGHTA and CDR2 FQGNSA. V was cut by 1 base and J by 3 bases, with 10 bases left in between. The CDR3 sequence: CASSLGPFFYEQYF. The CDR3 nucleotides read TGTGCCAGCAGCTTAGGGCCCTTTTTCTACGAGCAGTACTTC.

This chain joins TRBV19 and TRBJ2-3; TRBD2 matches at 10 bases. This CDR3 has 13 amino acids. The germline CDR1 and CDR2 sequences are LNHDA and SQIVND (reference sequence). With V trimmed by 9 bases and J by 7 bases, 7 bases remained unmatched. The DNA of the CDR3 is TGTGCCAGGCCGGGACTAGCGCTATATACGCAGTATTTT. Amino acid sequence: CARPGLALYTQYF.

This chain uses TRBV28 with TRBJ2-7; D not certain. Germline V gives CDR1 MDHEN, CDR2 SYDVKM. The V end lost 3 bases, the J end lost 2 bases, and 14 bases lay between the germline ends. The CDR3 contains 15 residues. CDR3 bases: TGTGCCAGCAGTTTTCCCCCAGGCAAAACCTACGAGCAGTACTTC. Translated: CASSFPPGKTYEQYF.

V is TRBV29-1 and J is TRBJ2-2; possible D gene TRBD1, 5 bases. V lost 3 bases and J 2 bases, leaving 7 bases between the germline ends. Germline values: CDR1 SQVTM, CDR2 ANQGSEA. The length of the CDR3 is 13 residues. CDR3 nucleotides: TGCAGCGTTGATGACAGAAACACCGGGGAGCTGTTTTTT. Translating gives CSVDDRNTGELFF.

This clone was counted a few times. This chain connects TRBV19 to TRBJ1-1; 7 bases fit TRBD1. With 6 bases clipped from V and 7 bases from J, the junction kept 8 bases outside the gene matches. The CDR3 has 13 residues. The germline CDR1 and CDR2 sequences are LNHDA and SQIVND (reference sequence). The CDR3 bases are TGTGCCAGTAGGGCAGGGGGAGCGGTTGAAGCTTTCTTT. Encoded protein: CASRAGGAVEAFF.

V and J are TRBV7-7 and TRBJ2-1; 9 positions match TRBD2. Germline values: CDR1 SSHAT, CDR2 FNYEAQ (reference sequence). The V gene end was trimmed by 4 bases and the J gene end by 2 bases; junction bases not matched to a gene: 6. The CDR3 consists of 16 residues. This CDR3 reads CASSYLAGNAYNEQFF. The CDR3 DNA is TGTGCCAGCAGCTACCTAGCGGGGAATGCCTACAATGAGCAGTTCTTC.

The chain is built from TRBV11-3 and TRBJ2-7; TRBD2 agrees at 7 bases. Germline CDR1 is SGHNT and CDR2 is YENEEA. The CDR3 extends over 18 amino acids. V lost 5 bases to trimming and J lost 1 base; unmatched junction nucleotides: 17. The chain's CDR3 is CASSPIGGGTRLSYEQYF. The CDR3 coding sequence is TGTGCCAGCAGCCCCATTGGGGGGGGGACGCGGCTATCCTACGAGCAGTACTTC.

The V gene is TRBV4-1, the J gene TRBJ2-7; D may be TRBD1 or TRBD2 (6 bases each). Deletions cut 4 bases from V and 1 base from J, with 17 bases between. Germline V gene data show CDR1 as MGHRA and CDR2 as YSYEKL. This CDR3 has 16 residues. The CDR3 here is CASSPHREGGSYEQYF. The CDR3 DNA reads TGCGCCAGCAGCCCACACCGAGAGGGGGGATCCTACGAGCAGTACTTC.

The chain employs TRBV21-1 and TRBJ2-7; the table's D gene call, TRBD2, was not cross checked with the DNA. TRBV21-1 is a listed pseudogene. This CDR3 has 17 amino acids. CDR3 DNA: TGTGCCAGCAGCAAAAAAAAGAACGGACTTAGCTCCTACGAGCAGTACTTC. Translated, it gives CASSKKKNGLSSYEQYF.

Comment on this clone: Distinct nucleotide sequences in the sample also encode this CDR3. This sequence joins TRBV28 and TRBJ2-7; TRBD2 might be the D (5 bases). CDR1 is MDHEN and CDR2 is SYDVKM in the germline V gene. V was trimmed by 7 bases and J by 3 bases, leaving 13 bases between them. There are 13 residues in the CDR3. The CDR3 loop reads CASTLVRGYEQYF. The CDR3 DNA sequence: TGTGCCAGCACTCTAGTTCGGGGCTACGAGCAGTACTTC.

This clone is a singleton in its sample. The rearrangement joins TRBV7-8 to TRBJ2-7; TRBD1 is a possible D gene (6 bases). V was clipped by 5 bases and J by 2 bases, with 19 bases between them. CDR1 SGHVS and CDR2 FQNEAQ come from the germline V gene. The CDR3 has 16 amino acids. The CDR3 is CASSRTSEQGPYEQYF. In DNA, the CDR3 is TGTGCCAGCAGCCGAACGTCAGAACAGGGACCCTACGAGCAGTACTTC.

The genes are TRBV6-6 and TRBJ2-7, with TRBD1 matching 9 bases. Germline loops: CDR1 MNHNY, CDR2 SVGAGI (reference sequence). The trim removed 5 bases at V and 3 bases at J, leaving 5 bases unmatched. This CDR3 is 14 amino acids long. CDR3 DNA: TGTGCCAGCAGTGCGACAGGGGGAAGCTACGAGCAGTACTTC. Translated, it gives CASSATGGSYEQYF.